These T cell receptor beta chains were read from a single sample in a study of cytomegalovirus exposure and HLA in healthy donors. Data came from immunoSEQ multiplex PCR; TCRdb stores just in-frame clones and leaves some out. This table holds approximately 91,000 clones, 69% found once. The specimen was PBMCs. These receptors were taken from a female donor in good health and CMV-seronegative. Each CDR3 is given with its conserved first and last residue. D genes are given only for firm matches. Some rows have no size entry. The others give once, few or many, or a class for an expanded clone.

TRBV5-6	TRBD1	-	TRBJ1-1	TGTGCCAGCAGCTTGGGACAGGGGGTAGCTTTCTTT	CASSLGQGVAFF
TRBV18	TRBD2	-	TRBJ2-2	TGTGCCAGCTCACCACTGCTAGCGGGGAACACCGGGGAGCTGTTTTTT	CASSPLLAGNTGELFF
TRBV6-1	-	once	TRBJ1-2	TGTGCCAGCAGTGTGGGGCTCACATATGGCTACACCTTC	CASSVGLTYGYTF
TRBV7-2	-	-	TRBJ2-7	TGTGCCAGCAGCTTACTGGCATCATCCTACGAGCAGTACTTC	CASSLLASSYEQYF
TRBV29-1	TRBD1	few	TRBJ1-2	TGCAGCGTTGTAGGACAGGGAGGCTATGGCTACACCTTC	CSVVGQGGYGYTF
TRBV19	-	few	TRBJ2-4	TGTGCCAGTAGTAACTGGGGATTGGGGGGCAAAAACATTCAGTACTTC	CASSNWGLGGKNIQYF
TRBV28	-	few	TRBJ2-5	TGTGCCAGCAGTCACCGCAGCGGCCAAGAGACCCAGTACTTC	CASSHRSGQETQYF
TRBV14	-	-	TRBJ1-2	TGTGCCAGCAGCCAAGGGGGAGCTAACTATGGCTACACCTTC	CASSQGGANYGYTF
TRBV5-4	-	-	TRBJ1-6	TGTGCCAGCAGGGCCGGGACACAGAGCTCCTATAATTCACCCCTCCACTTT	CASRAGTQSSYNSPLHF
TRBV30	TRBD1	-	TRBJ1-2	TGTGCCTGGAGGAAAAAACAGGGGGCGGATGGCTACACCTTC	CAWRKKQGADGYTF
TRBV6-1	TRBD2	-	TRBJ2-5	TGTGCCAGCAGCCGACTAGCGGGGGACCAAGAGACCCAGTACTTC	CASSRLAGDQETQYF
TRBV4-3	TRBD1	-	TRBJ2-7	TGCGCCAGCAGCCAAGGGACGCGAGGGACAGGGTCTAACGAGCAGTACTTC	CASSQGTRGTGSNEQYF
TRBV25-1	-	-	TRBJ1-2	TGTGCCAGCAGGAAGGGACAATATGGCTACACCTTC	CASRKGQYGYTF
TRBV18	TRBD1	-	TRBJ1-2	TGTGCCAGCTCACCTCAGGACAGGGCGAGTGGCTACACCTTC	CASSPQDRASGYTF
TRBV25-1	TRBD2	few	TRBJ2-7	TGTGCCAGCAGTGAATCGGGGGAGGGCTACCCTACGCAGCAGTACTTC	CASSESGEGYPTQQYF
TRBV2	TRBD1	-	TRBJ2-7	TGTGCCAGCGACGACAGGGTGGGGTACGAGCAGTACTTC	CASDDRVGYEQYF
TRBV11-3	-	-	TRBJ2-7	TGTGCCAGCAGCGCAGGGGACGAGCAGTACTTC	CASSAGDEQYF
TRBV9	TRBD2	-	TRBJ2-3	TGTGCCAGCAGCGGCGGGACTAGCGGAAACACAGATACGCAGTATTTT	CASSGGTSGNTDTQYF
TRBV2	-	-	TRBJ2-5	TGTGCCAGCAGTGAATCCCGACAGGTCCAAGAGACCCAGTACTTC	CASSESRQVQETQYF
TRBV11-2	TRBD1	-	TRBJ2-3	TGTGCCAGCAGCTTAGGGACAGGGCACACAGATACGCAGTATTTT	CASSLGTGHTDTQYF
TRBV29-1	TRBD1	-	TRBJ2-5	TGCAGCGTTGCCCGGGACAGGGTCATGGAGACCCAGTACTTC	CSVARDRVMETQYF
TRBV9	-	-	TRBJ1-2	TGTGCCAGCAGCCCAGGGGTGGAACAGAACTATGGCTACACCTTC	CASSPGVEQNYGYTF
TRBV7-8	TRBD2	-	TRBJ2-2	TGTGCCAGCAGCTCCCAATACCGACTAGCGGGGGCGTCCGGGGAGCTGTTTTTT	CASSSQYRLAGASGELFF
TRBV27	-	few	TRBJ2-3	TGTGCCAGCAGTTTAGTCCTAGCTGTTAGCACAGATACGCAGTATTTT	CASSLVLAVSTDTQYF
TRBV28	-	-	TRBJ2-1	TGTGCCAGCCTTCGAAATACCCAGGGGCGGGCTGAGCAGTTCTTC	CASLRNTQGRAEQFF
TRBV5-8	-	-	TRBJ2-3	TGTGCCAGCAGAAGGACTAGCACAGATACGCAGTATTTT	CASRRTSTDTQYF
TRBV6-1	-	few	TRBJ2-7	TGTGCCAGCAGTGAAGCAGAGGTAGCAAACGAGCAGTACTTC	CASSEAEVANEQYF
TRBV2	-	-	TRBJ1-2	TGTGCCAGCAGCACCGCGATCGGACAGTCCTATGGCTACACCTTC	CASSTAIGQSYGYTF
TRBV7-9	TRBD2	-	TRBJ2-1	TGTGCCAGCAGCCACGGGGGGTTGCGGAATGAGCAGTTCTTC	CASSHGGLRNEQFF
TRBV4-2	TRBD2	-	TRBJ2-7	TGTGCCAGCAGCCAGGGACTAGCGGGCTCCTACGAGCAGTACTTC	CASSQGLAGSYEQYF
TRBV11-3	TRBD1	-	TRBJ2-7	TGTGCCAGCAGATCCACAGGGGCCGGCTACGAGCAGTACTTC	CASRSTGAGYEQYF
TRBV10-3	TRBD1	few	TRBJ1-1	TGTGCCATCAGTTCGGGACAGGGGATGAACACTGAAGCTTTCTTT	CAISSGQGMNTEAFF
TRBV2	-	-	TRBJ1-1	TGTGCCAGCGGACTGCTTATAGAAGCTTTCTTT	CASGLLIEAFF